These T cell receptor beta chains were read from a single sample in a study of T cell repertoires in aging, cancer and after chemotherapy. One entry per CDR3 protein results from TCRdb running MiXCR on the multiplex PCR reads. The sample has 3,300 or so distinct CDR3 sequences; approximately 38% are singletons. Sequencing was carried out using blood. Source of these receptors: a human donor in good health. Each CDR3 is given with its conserved first and last residue.

length,V,J,CDR3
14,TRBV12-3/TRBV12-4,TRBJ2-5,CASSFSGGAETQYF
12,TRBV11-3,TRBJ2-7,CASSRTSYEQYF
12,TRBV12-3/TRBV12-4,TRBJ1-1,CASRTGGFEAFF
14,TRBV19,TRBJ2-2,CASSIVGLTGELFF
14,TRBV19,TRBJ1-5,CASSRSRGNQPQHF
14,TRBV20-1,TRBJ2-3,CSVKRQGASDTQYF
13,TRBV5-1,TRBJ2-7,CASRQGSSYEQYF
15,TRBV5-4,TRBJ2-5,CASSPPRGGGGTQYF
13,TRBV5-4,TRBJ1-2,CASSPRSSGGYTF
14,TRBV10-3,TRBJ1-2,CAISKDILGYGYTF
10,TRBV6-6,TRBJ1-2,CASRGRYKTF
14,TRBV19,TRBJ2-1,CASSWGRGANEQFF
16,TRBV27,TRBJ1-6,CASTLGAGTGNSPLHF
13,TRBV6-6,TRBJ2-2,CASSPVRPGELFF
15,TRBV19,TRBJ1-1,CASSLKGAISTEAFF
13,TRBV18,TRBJ1-1,CASSARGGTEAFF
15,TRBV19,TRBJ1-5,CASRTGPLRNQPQHF
17,TRBV19,TRBJ1-3,CASRKGGEVFGGNTIYF
15,TRBV7-2,TRBJ1-2,CASSFGTTVNYGYTF
14,TRBV7-6,TRBJ2-7,CASSLGSNSNEQYF
15,TRBV19,TRBJ1-2,CASSIEARVNYGYTF
13,TRBV13,TRBJ2-7,CASSITGVHEQYF
13,TRBV19,TRBJ1-5,CAVGRYSNQPQHF
14,TRBV12-3/TRBV12-4,TRBJ1-1,CASIWDRAGAEAFF
16,TRBV4-3,TRBJ2-1,CASSQGLVGGYNEQFF
16,TRBV20-1,TRBJ1-4,CSARGGGGPTNEKLFF
15,TRBV18,TRBJ1-4,CASSPLGAPNEKLFF
19,TRBV12-3/TRBV12-4,TRBJ2-1,CASSLVWRGIPRSYNEQFF
16,TRBV7-6,TRBJ1-3,CASSERTGRRGNTIYF
16,TRBV6-5,TRBJ1-5,CASSSSSGTGDQPQHF
12,TRBV19,TRBJ1-2,CASSKEGYGYTF
14,TRBV19,TRBJ1-5,CASRRETSNQPQHF
19,TRBV5-6,TRBJ2-1,CASSLGGGFRQSSYNEQFF
13,TRBV18,TRBJ1-1,CASSPPGPTEAFF
15,TRBV14,TRBJ2-3,CASSKGFWGTDTQYF
13,TRBV6-5,TRBJ2-2,CASSYLGTGELFF
15,TRBV7-6,TRBJ1-3,CASSPDRASGNTIYF
16,TRBV6-1,TRBJ2-1,CASSETSGGLYNEQFF
13,TRBV6-2/TRBV6-3,TRBJ2-7,CASSESMGYEQYF
14,TRBV19,TRBJ2-6,CASSRSSGANVLTF
12,TRBV20-1,TRBJ1-1,CSARGGVGVAFF
16,TRBV12-3/TRBV12-4,TRBJ2-5,CASSFKYRGRGETQYF
14,TRBV6-8,TRBJ1-1,CASSYSNCHTEAFF
16,TRBV6-5,TRBJ2-7,CASSYNRGQGSYEQYF
15,TRBV11-3,TRBJ1-6,CASSLRGAIGEPLHF
16,TRBV5-1,TRBJ2-2,CASSSGDTDGTGELFF
13,TRBV5-1,TRBJ2-5,CASSFRGRETQYF
12,TRBV29-1,TRBJ2-4,CSVVQGGGIQYF
15,TRBV19,TRBJ2-2,CASSRDRVNTGELFF
15,TRBV19,TRBJ2-2,CASSSWGPNTGELFF